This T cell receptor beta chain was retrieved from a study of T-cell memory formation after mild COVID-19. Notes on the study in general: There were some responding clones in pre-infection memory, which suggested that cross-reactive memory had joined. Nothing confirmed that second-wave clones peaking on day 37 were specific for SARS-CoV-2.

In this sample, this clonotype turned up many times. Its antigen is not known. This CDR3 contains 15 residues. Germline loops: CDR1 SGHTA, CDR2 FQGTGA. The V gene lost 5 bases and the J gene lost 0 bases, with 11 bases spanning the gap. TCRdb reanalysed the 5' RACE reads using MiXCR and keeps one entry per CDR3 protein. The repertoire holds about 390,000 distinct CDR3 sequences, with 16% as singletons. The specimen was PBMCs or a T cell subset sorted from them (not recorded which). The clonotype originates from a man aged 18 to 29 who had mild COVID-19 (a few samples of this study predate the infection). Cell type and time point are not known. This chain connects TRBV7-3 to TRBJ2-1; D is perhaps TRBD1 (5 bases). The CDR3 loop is CASSLGDSSYNEQFF. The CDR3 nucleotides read TGTGCCAGCAGCCTAGGGGATAGCTCCTACAATGAGCAGTTCTTC.